This T cell receptor (beta chain) stems from a study of blood T cell repertoires in COVID-19. The overall study: Some COVID-19 samples were acute and others convalescent; all came from the United States, Italy and Spain. The analysed material was cDNA or gDNA that came from T cells, B-cell-depleted T cells, or PBMCs.

The CDR3 has 14 amino acids. J gave up 6 bases and V 7 bases, and 9 bases lay outside the gene matches. The germline gives CDR1 SNHLY, CDR2 FYNNEI. Source study methods: Reference gene primer amplification gave estimated nucleated cell counts. Method: immunoSEQ multiplex PCR; TCRdb's copy keeps in-frame clones and lacks some. The D gene and trimming were derived from the DNA, and the V and J assignments and clone size from that table. The sample lists 100,000 to 130,000 clones; over 60% were seen once. The V gene is TRBV2, the J gene TRBJ2-5, with 9 bases that match TRBD1. This TCR derives from a man aged 70-80 years with acute or convalescent COVID-19. Sample: peripheral blood. This CDR3 is CASNPTGGQQTQYF. The CDR3 bases are TGTGCCAGCAACCCGACAGGGGGTCAGCAGACCCAGTACTTC.